Listed below are T cell receptor beta chains from one sample, sequenced in a study of shared clonotypes between healthy human individuals. Assay used: immunoSEQ multiplex PCR; TCRdb lists only in-frame clones, some missing. The sample has fewer than 1 million clones, 95% to 97% seen once. The source material was naive CD8+ T cells sorted from blood. The receptors here all came from a man younger than 45 in good health. CDR3s include the opening cysteine and the closing phenylalanine or tryptophan. D genes are given only for firm matches. A row's size may be missing; if present it is once, few, many or a size class.

V gene,J gene,clone size,D gene,CDR3 protein,CDR3 DNA
TRBV7-6,TRBJ2-3,NA,TRBD2,CASSSALGLAGGLWTQYF,TGTGCCAGCAGCTCCGCCCTCGGACTAGCGGGAGGGCTTTGGACGCAGTATTTT
TRBV5-1,TRBJ2-2,NA,TRBD2,CASSLGLAGNVGELFF,TGCGCCAGCAGCTTGGGTCTAGCGGGAAATGTCGGGGAGCTGTTTTTT
TRBV4-1,TRBJ2-1,once,NA,CASSQVSESSYNEQFF,TGCGCCAGCAGCCAAGTTTCCGAAAGCTCCTACAATGAGCAGTTCTTC
TRBV4-1,TRBJ2-7,NA,TRBD1,CASSQSGGLGYEQYF,TGCGCCAGCAGCCAATCAGGGGGCTTGGGATACGAGCAGTACTTC
TRBV5-4,TRBJ2-1,NA,NA,CASSLDLALNEQFF,TGTGCCAGCAGCTTGGATTTAGCTCTCAATGAGCAGTTCTTC
TRBV28,TRBJ2-7,NA,TRBD2,CASLTNPTSGAYEQYF,TGTGCCAGCCTAACTAACCCGACTAGCGGAGCTTACGAGCAGTACTTC
TRBV9,TRBJ1-2,NA,NA,CASGGKRAGYTF,TGTGCCAGCGGGGGGAAGCGGGCTGGCTACACCTTC
TRBV18,TRBJ2-7,NA,NA,CASSPVVGAYEQYF,TGTGCCAGCTCACCCGTAGTGGGCGCCTACGAGCAGTACTTC
TRBV5-4,TRBJ2-3,once,TRBD2,CASSEGLAGPTDTQYF,TGTGCCAGCAGCGAAGGACTAGCGGGACCCACAGATACGCAGTATTTT
TRBV29-1,TRBJ2-7,NA,TRBD2,CSVILTSGTHEQYF,TGCAGCGTAATTTTGACTAGCGGGACCCACGAGCAGTACTTC
TRBV29-1,TRBJ2-1,NA,TRBD2,CSVEFFLAGGREQFF,TGCAGCGTTGAATTCTTCCTAGCGGGAGGGCGCGAGCAGTTCTTC
TRBV19,TRBJ2-7,NA,NA,CASSIAEKSYEQYF,TGTGCCAGTAGTATCGCGGAGAAATCCTACGAGCAGTACTTC
TRBV15,TRBJ2-3,NA,TRBD2,CATSTKTSATRDTQYF,TGTGCCACCAGCACTAAAACTAGCGCGACAAGAGATACGCAGTATTTT
TRBV28,TRBJ2-5,NA,TRBD2,CASSALIWRERPGETQYF,TGTGCCAGCAGTGCCCTTATATGGCGGGAGAGGCCTGGGGAGACCCAGTACTTC
TRBV28,TRBJ2-7,NA,NA,CASQLAALDPEQYF,TGTGCCAGTCAATTGGCAGCCCTAGATCCAGAGCAGTACTTC
TRBV5-6,TRBJ1-2,NA,NA,CASSLGQPGVGYTF,TGTGCCAGCAGCTTGGGACAGCCTGGAGTCGGCTACACCTTC
TRBV28,TRBJ2-2,NA,NA,CASSSISPLSGEVEELFF,TGTGCCAGCAGTTCCATATCCCCATTATCGGGAGAGGTAGAAGAGCTGTTTTTT
TRBV10-2,TRBJ1-5,NA,NA,CASKEGLQPQHF,TGCGCCAGCAAAGAGGGGCTTCAGCCCCAGCATTTT
TRBV9,TRBJ2-7,NA,NA,CASSVGTTSYEQYF,TGTGCCAGCAGCGTAGGTACGACCTCCTACGAGCAGTACTTC
TRBV2,TRBJ2-7,NA,NA,CALTGIPYEQYF,TGTGCCTTAACAGGGATCCCCTACGAGCAGTACTTC
TRBV6-5,TRBJ1-1,once,NA,CASGSSPKTEAFF,TGTGCCAGCGGGTCATCGCCAAAGACTGAAGCTTTCTTT
TRBV14,TRBJ2-7,NA,TRBD1,CASSQAGQGYEQYF,TGTGCCAGCAGCCAAGCGGGACAGGGCTACGAGCAGTACTTC
TRBV27,TRBJ2-2,NA,TRBD1,CASRVYGDREVNTGELFF,TGTGCCAGCAGAGTTTATGGGGACAGGGAAGTGAACACCGGGGAGCTGTTTTTT
TRBV19,TRBJ2-7,NA,TRBD1,CASSIGEGAKEQYF,TGTGCCAGTAGTATTGGAGAGGGGGCGAAAGAGCAGTACTTC
TRBV28,TRBJ1-3,NA,NA,CASSLSRGYGNTIYF,TGTGCCAGCAGTTTATCTCGAGGGTACGGAAACACCATATATTTT
TRBV9,TRBJ2-7,NA,TRBD1,CASSVGGGTEQYF,TGTGCCAGCAGCGTAGGAGGGGGCACCGAGCAGTACTTC
TRBV28,TRBJ2-7,NA,NA,CASRPGHQYEQYF,TGTGCCAGCAGGCCGGGACACCAATACGAGCAGTACTTC
TRBV19,TRBJ2-1,NA,TRBD1,CASSRGQLTYNEQFF,TGTGCCAGTAGTAGGGGACAGCTAACCTACAATGAGCAGTTCTTC
TRBV6-6,TRBJ1-2,NA,TRBD1,CASSYSDRDNYGYTF,TGTGCCAGCAGTTACTCAGACAGGGACAACTATGGCTACACCTTC
TRBV9,TRBJ2-3,NA,NA,CASSVSTDTQYF,TGTGCCAGCAGCGTGAGCACAGATACGCAGTATTTT
TRBV29-1,TRBJ1-1,NA,NA,CSVLVLNTEAFF,TGCAGCGTCTTGGTATTGAACACTGAAGCTTTCTTT
TRBV7-9,TRBJ2-7,NA,TRBD1,CASSLGTASEQYF,TGTGCCAGCAGCCTTGGGACAGCTTCTGAGCAGTACTTC
TRBV5-1,TRBJ2-3,NA,NA,CASSLAPLKRGHYTDTQYF,TGCGCCAGCAGCCTGGCCCCTCTGAAACGGGGACATTACACAGATACGCAGTATTTT
TRBV4-1,TRBJ1-4,NA,TRBD1,CASSHLGTGNEKLFF,TGCGCCAGCAGCCACCTCGGGACAGGGAATGAAAAACTGTTTTTT
TRBV6-6,TRBJ2-7,NA,TRBD1,CASRAGTGSDEQYF,TGTGCCAGCAGAGCGGGGACAGGGAGCGACGAGCAGTACTTC
TRBV27,TRBJ2-7,once,NA,CASSLTVSYEQYF,TGTGCCAGCAGTTTAACAGTTTCCTACGAGCAGTACTTC
TRBV27,TRBJ1-1,NA,NA,CAVHFRGGTEAFF,TGTGCCGTACATTTCAGGGGTGGTACTGAAGCTTTCTTT
TRBV5-5,TRBJ2-7,NA,NA,CASKRKSPGDSYGQYF,TGTGCCAGTAAACGAAAATCCCCGGGAGATTCGTACGGGCAGTACTTC
TRBV5-8,TRBJ2-5,NA,TRBD1,CASLRGPSDRGLEETQYF,TGTGCCAGCCTTCGGGGCCCTTCGGACAGGGGGCTTGAAGAGACCCAGTACTTC
TRBV18,TRBJ2-7,NA,TRBD1,CASSPPMDRADEQYF,TGTGCCAGCTCACCACCGATGGACAGGGCGGACGAGCAGTACTTC
TRBV4-1,TRBJ1-1,NA,NA,CASSQATKNTEAFF,TGCGCCAGCAGCCAAGCCACGAAGAACACTGAAGCTTTCTTT
TRBV7-2,TRBJ2-5,NA,NA,CASSLVLSEETQYF,TGTGCCAGCAGCTTAGTATTATCGGAAGAGACCCAGTACTTC
TRBV27,TRBJ2-7,NA,TRBD1,CASSQGQGRYEQYF,TGTGCCAGCAGTCAGGGACAGGGGCGCTACGAGCAGTACTTC
TRBV11-3,TRBJ1-1,NA,NA,CASSGGGTEAFF,TGTGCCAGCAGCGGGGGGGGCACTGAAGCTTTCTTT
TRBV6-5,TRBJ1-2,NA,TRBD1,CASRSQGAIYGYTF,TGTGCCAGCAGGTCTCAGGGGGCGATCTATGGCTACACCTTC
TRBV7-2,TRBJ1-1,NA,NA,CASRFPVRGTEAFF,TGTGCCAGCAGATTCCCCGTTCGTGGGACTGAAGCTTTCTTT
TRBV5-5,TRBJ2-5,NA,NA,CASSFTGKDFADQETQYF,TGTGCCAGCAGCTTTACAGGGAAGGACTTCGCCGACCAAGAGACCCAGTACTTC
TRBV10-2,TRBJ2-3,NA,TRBD2,CASSDPGLVSTDTQYF,TGCGCCAGCAGTGACCCCGGACTAGTTAGTACAGATACGCAGTATTTT
TRBV27,TRBJ2-7,NA,TRBD2,CASKSGLAGKSSYEQYF,TGTGCCAGCAAATCGGGACTAGCGGGAAAAAGCTCCTACGAGCAGTACTTC
TRBV13,TRBJ2-5,once,TRBD1,CASSFGTGLQETQYF,TGTGCCAGCAGCTTCGGGACAGGCTTGCAAGAGACCCAGTACTTC
TRBV27,TRBJ1-2,NA,TRBD1,CASSLMGQGYGYTF,TGTGCCAGCAGTTTAATGGGACAGGGATATGGCTACACCTTC
TRBV4-1,TRBJ2-1,NA,NA,CASSQGWGSSYNEQFF,TGCGCCAGCAGCCAAGGATGGGGGAGCTCCTACAATGAGCAGTTCTTC
TRBV27,TRBJ2-3,NA,TRBD1,CASSGTGGFTDTQYF,TGTGCCAGCAGCGGGACAGGGGGCTTCACAGATACGCAGTATTTT
TRBV28,TRBJ1-1,NA,NA,CASSPIEALGNTEAFF,TGTGCCAGCAGTCCGATCGAGGCCCTGGGGAACACTGAAGCTTTCTTT
TRBV29-1,TRBJ2-3,NA,NA,CSVVIPPPDTQYF,TGCAGCGTTGTTATCCCACCTCCAGATACGCAGTATTTT
TRBV4-3,TRBJ2-3,NA,TRBD1,CASSPRTGESTDTQYF,TGCGCCAGCAGCCCTAGGACAGGGGAGAGCACAGATACGCAGTATTTT
TRBV29-1,TRBJ2-5,NA,NA,CSVDGWEGETQYF,TGCAGCGTTGATGGGTGGGAAGGGGAGACCCAGTACTTC
TRBV25-1,TRBJ2-2,NA,NA,CASSVGMEELFF,TGTGCCAGCAGTGTGGGGATGGAAGAGCTGTTTTTT
TRBV9,TRBJ2-3,NA,NA,CASSVGGTDTQYF,TGTGCCAGCAGCGTCGGTGGTACAGATACGCAGTATTTT
TRBV6-5,TRBJ1-2,NA,NA,CASSYSEEKYGYTF,TGTGCCAGCAGTTACTCGGAGGAAAAGTATGGCTACACCTTC